A single sample is the source of the 6 T cell receptor beta chains below, sequenced in a study of glioma-infiltrating T cells. The iRepertoire nested amplicon-rescue multiplex PCR amplified TCR alpha and beta CDR3s from RNA. TCRdb analysed the multiplex PCR reads with MiXCR anew, one entry per CDR3 protein. The sample includes more than 100,000 distinct CDR3 sequences, around 29% of them seen just once. The sample taken for sequencing was glioma tissue, nonneoplastic brain tissue, or PBMCs (not recorded which). The receptor set was obtained from a human donor with low-grade glioma or glioblastoma, undergoing nonglioma brain surgery, or in good health (not recorded which).

In regard to this clonotype: This may be a read error: a much more frequent sequence differs by one nucleotide. This sequence joins TRBV28 and TRBJ2-1; possible D gene TRBD1, 5 bases. Germline V gene sequence: CDR1 MDHEN, CDR2 SYDVKM. The length of the CDR3 is 14 residues. CDR3 DNA: TGTGCCTGCAGTAGGGGTAACTCCTACAATGAGCAGTTCTTC. Encoded protein: CACSRGNSYNEQFF.

This sequence joins TRBV20-1 and TRBJ2-7; TRBD1 is a possible D gene (5 bases). CDR1 is DFQATT and CDR2 is SNEGSKA in the germline V gene (reference sequence). This CDR3 is 13 amino acids long. Trimming took 3 bases from V and 1 from J, leaving 10 bases between them. This CDR3 is CSASETDSYEQYF. CDR3 bases: TGCAGTGCTAGCGAGACAGATTCCTACGAGCAGTACTTC.

Only a few counts were recorded for this clonotype. This chain connects TRBV7-9 to TRBJ1-2; D is possibly TRBD1 (6 bases). V gave up 4 bases and J gave up 6 bases, with 18 bases separating them. This CDR3 is 15 amino acids long. CDR1 is SEHNR, CDR2 FQNEAQ, per germline (reference sequence). The CDR3 spells CASSYQGRLIDGYTF. In nucleotides, the CDR3 is TGTGCCAGCAGCTACCAGGGGCGCCTCATTGATGGCTACACCTTC.

The J gene is TRBJ1-1, the V gene TRBV5-8; possible D gene TRBD1, 5 bases. CDR3 length: 12 residues. In germline, CDR1 is SGHTS, CDR2 YDEGEE. Trimming took off 4 bases at V and 3 bases at J, with 7 bases between the two ends. The CDR3 region is CASSGGYTEAFF. In nucleotides, the CDR3 is TGTGCCAGCAGCGGGGGGTACACTGAAGCTTTCTTT.

This rearrangement joins TRBV11-2 to TRBJ2-3, with 8 nucleotides matching TRBD1. This CDR3 contains 16 residues. The ends lost 5 bases at V and 2 bases at J; junction bases unmatched: 9. The germline CDR1 and CDR2 sequences are SGHAT and FQNNGV. The CDR3 sequence: CASSPQGDRFTDTQYF. DNA of the CDR3: TGTGCCAGCAGCCCCCAGGGGGACAGGTTCACAGATACGCAGTATTTT. The full variable domain, its missing parts supplied by reference TRBV11-2 and TRBJ2-3, is EAGVAQSPRYKIIEKRQSVAFWCNPISGHATLYWYQQILGQGPKLLIQFQNNGVVDDSQLPKDRFSAERLKGVDSTLKIQPAKLEDSAVYLCASSPQGDRFTDTQYFGPGTRLTVL.

The rearrangement joins TRBV5-1 to TRBJ2-7; D gene uncertain. Trimming cost V 8 bases and J 0 bases, with 9 bases left between them. This CDR3 region has 12 residues. Germline assignment: CDR1 SGHRS and CDR2 YFSETQ. The CDR3 protein is CASQARSYEQYF. The CDR3 nucleotides are TGCGCCAGTCAAGCCCGCTCCTACGAGCAGTACTTC. The variable domain in full, with the rest retrieved from reference TRBV5-1 and TRBJ2-7, is KAGVTQTPRYLIKTRGQQVTLSCSPISGHRSVSWYQQTPGQGLQFLFEYFSETQRNKGNFPGRFSGRQFSNSRSEMNVSTLELGDSALYLCASQARSYEQYFGPGTRLTVT.